This T cell receptor (beta chain) was sequenced during a study of cytomegalovirus exposure and HLA in healthy donors. Findings of the study overall: The study recorded 150 to 200 TCR beta chains that were cytomegalovirus-associated. In a later analysis, TCR beta V- and J-gene trimming showed a link to a missense DCLRE1C variant.

A word on this clone: What it binds is not known.

Every donor was a healthy person donating bone marrow. 60 Vbeta and 13 Jbeta primers were used in PCR. Libraries were prepared by immunoSEQ multiplex PCR; TCRdb keeps only in-frame clonotypes and omits some of them. The data show about 160,000 clones, with around 74% seen just once and approximately 2.4% held by the top ten. Germline V lookup: CDR1 MNHEY, CDR2 SMNVEV (reference sequence). The CDR3 has 12 amino acids. The chain couples TRBV27 to TRBJ2-5, with D hard to call. Gene TRBJ2-7 matches the end of the DNA better, so the J call may be wrong. Sequencing used PBMCs. The receptor's source is a female donor in good health and CMV-seronegative. The CDR3 nucleotides are TGTGCCAGCAGTTCGGGTCCCTACGAGCAGTACTTC. Translated: CASSSGPYEQYF.